This T cell receptor beta chain was found in a study of blood T cell repertoires in COVID-19. Study overall: COVID-19 samples, acute and convalescent, were from the United States, Italy and Spain. Sources were T cells, B-cell-depleted T cells, or PBMCs; the material itself was cDNA or gDNA.

As handled by the study authors: Amplification of reference gene primers was used by the study to estimate nucleated cell counts. The assay was immunoSEQ multiplex PCR, and TCRdb's table has in-frame clones only and misses some. The V and J calls and the clone size are those of that table, but D and trimming were determined from the DNA. The data show roughly 87,000 clones, roughly 86% seen once. V lost 6 bases, J lost 0 bases, and 15 bases lay in between. In germline, CDR1 is ENHRY, CDR2 SYGVKD. This CDR3 has 16 amino acids. Sequenced material: peripheral blood. The chain links TRBV10-3 to TRBJ1-3; possibly TRBD1 for D (6 bases). The origin of this receptor is a human donor in a cohort sampled during active COVID-19. Written as DNA, the CDR3 is TGTGCCATCAGCCAGGGGAGGGCCCTCTCTGGAAACACCATATATTTT. Its protein product is CAISQGRALSGNTIYF.